The entry below gives a single T cell receptor (beta chain) sequence along with its context. In the authors' workflow: Estimation of nucleated cell counts relied on the amplification of reference gene primers. The method was immunoSEQ multiplex PCR; TCRdb's version includes in-frame clones alone and lacks a portion of them. That table is the source of V, J and clone size, and D and trimming were worked out from the DNA. Of about 210,000 clones in the sample, 88% are singletons; the top ten hold under 2%. The sample is drawn from a study of blood T cell repertoires in COVID-19. Looking at the study overall: Material from acute and convalescent COVID-19 was sourced from the United States, Italy and Spain. Sample material is recorded as cDNA or gDNA derived from T cells, B-cell-depleted T cells, or PBMCs.

With 2 bases removed from V and 6 bases from J, the gap between germline ends came to 13 bases. This CDR3 is 14 amino acids long. CDR1 and CDR2 from the germline V gene are MNHEY and SMNVEV (reference sequence). Sample: peripheral blood. The chain joins TRBV27 to TRBJ1-2, with D possibly TRBD1 on 5 matching bases. The receptor's source is a man aged 18 to 29 with active or convalescent COVID-19. This CDR3 is CASSLMSGIDGYTF. In DNA form, the CDR3 reads TGTGCCAGCAGTTTAATGTCAGGGATTGATGGCTACACCTTC.